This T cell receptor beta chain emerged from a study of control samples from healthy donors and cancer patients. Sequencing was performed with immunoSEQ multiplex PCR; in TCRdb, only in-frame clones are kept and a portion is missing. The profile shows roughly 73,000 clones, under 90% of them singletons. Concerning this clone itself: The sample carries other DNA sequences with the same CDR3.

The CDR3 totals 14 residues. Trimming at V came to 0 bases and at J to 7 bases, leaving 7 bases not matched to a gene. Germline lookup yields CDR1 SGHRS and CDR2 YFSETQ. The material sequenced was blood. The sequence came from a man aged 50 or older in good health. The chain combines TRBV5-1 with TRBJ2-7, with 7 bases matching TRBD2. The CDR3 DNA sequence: TGCGCCAGCAGCTTGGGGGGCGGGGGTGGTGAGCAGTACTTC. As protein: CASSLGGGGGEQYF.